This T cell receptor beta chain stems from a study of T cell therapy after organ transplantation. Whole-study context: T cells were expanded 2 to 3 weeks with 30 CMV class I/II epitopes. Study-wide results and caveats: Both transferred clonotypes and endogenous ones absent from products apparently reconstituted.

Note on this clone: Its antigen remains unidentified.

Measured with immunoSEQ multiplex PCR; TCRdb has only the in-frame clones, and not every one. The data contain over 20,000 clones, 84% of them singletons. Germline assignment: CDR1 SGDLS and CDR2 YYNGEE. V lost 0 bases, J lost 4 bases, and 13 bases lay in between. This CDR3 region has 16 residues. The time point is: 20-29 weeks after completion of therapy. This sequence originates from a human patient who had received a solid organ transplant and had CMV disease. Some of these T cells may belong to the graft donor. The starting material was CD8+ T cells from blood, obtained after autologous CMV-specific T cell therapy. V usage is TRBV9 and J usage is TRBJ2-2, with TRBD1 as a possible D gene (5 bases). CDR3 in DNA: TGTGCCAGCAGCGTAGGGAAGGGGTCGGGCACCGGGGAGCTGTTTTTT. It encodes CASSVGKGSGTGELFF.